The next 27 T cell receptor beta chains were all read from a single sample in a study of T cells in tuberculosis. Sorting used thawed, overnight-rested PBMC stained with anti-CD3, a viability dye and GMM-loaded CD1B tetramer. The lipid loaded on the CD1B tetramers was C32 glucose monomycolate from Rhodococcus equi. Sequenced by immunoSEQ multiplex PCR; TCRdb stores in-frame clones only, minus some. This sample has about 88,000 clones, with around 90% found just once. Sequencing used CD1b-GMM tetramer-negative cells sorted from PBMCs. The receptor source for this set is an adult woman with latent tuberculosis.

About this clone: The sample carries other DNA sequences with the same CDR3. The chain uses TRBV6-1 and TRBJ1-1, with a tentative D call TRBD1 (5 bases). V lost 2 bases, J lost 1 base, and 11 bases lay in between. The CDR3 runs to 15 residues. CDR1 is MNHNS and CDR2 is SASEGT in the germline V gene. The DNA for the CDR3 is TGTGCCAGCAGTGAAAGGGGTAGGGCGAACACTGAAGCTTTCTTT. This sequence encodes CASSERGRANTEAFF.

The CDR3 sequence is CASRGPTTDTQYF. For the CDR3, the DNA is TGTGCCAGCAGGGGGCCTACCACAGATACGCAGTATTTT. The chain is built from TRBV2 and TRBJ2-3; D is perhaps TRBD1 (5 bases). Trimming pared 6 bases from V and 2 bases from J, leaving 9 bases between. The CDR3 extends over 13 amino acids. The germline CDR1 and CDR2 sequences are SNHLY and FYNNEI.

V is TRBV4-3 and J is TRBJ1-6; no clear D. This CDR3 comprises 15 residues. V lost 0 bases and J lost 7, with 10 bases in between. The germline gives CDR1 LGHNA, CDR2 YSLEER. This chain's CDR3 is CASSQDPRFNSPLHF. The CDR3 DNA follows: TGCGCCAGCAGCCAAGATCCCCGTTTCAATTCACCCCTCCACTTT.

The table lists this clone with a count of one. The chain combines TRBV14 with TRBJ2-1, with 7 positions matching TRBD2. Germline V gene lookup returns CDR1 SGHDN and CDR2 FVKESK. V trimming: 4 bases; J trimming: 0 bases; junction bases outside the gene matches: 6. The CDR3 is 16 residues long. For the CDR3, the DNA is TGTGCCAGCAGCCCTCCGGGACTACTCTCCTACAATGAGCAGTTCTTC. Its protein product is CASSPPGLLSYNEQFF.

The chain carries TRBV5-1 and TRBJ1-6, with 12 nucleotides matching TRBD1. CDR1 and CDR2 from the germline V gene are SGHRS and YFSETQ. CDR3 size: 17 residues. The V and J ends lost 3 bases and 10 bases, in that order; junction bases with no gene match: 11. CDR3 DNA: TGCGCCAGCAGCTCCCGACCGGGACAGGGGGCACGGTCACCCCTCCACTTT. Translated, it gives CASSSRPGQGARSPLHF.

The chain is built from TRBV7-9 and TRBJ2-1; 12 bases are shared with TRBD2. Trimming removed 3 bases from V and 7 bases from J; junction bases left unmatched: 10. The CDR3 extends over 17 amino acids. The germline CDR1 and CDR2 sequences are SEHNR and FQNEAQ (reference sequence). The CDR3 protein is CASSFQPTSGGGNEQFF. As DNA, the CDR3 is TGTGCCAGCAGCTTCCAACCGACTAGCGGGGGCGGGAATGAGCAGTTCTTC.

This chain joins TRBV4-1 and TRBJ2-5, with D unresolved. The assigned J gene may be wrong: the sequence end matches TRBJ2-7 better. The CDR3 runs 14 residues. Germline lookup yields CDR1 MGHRA and CDR2 YSYEKL. For the CDR3, the DNA is TGCGCCAGCAGCCAAAATGAGGTTCACCACGAGCAGTACTTC. This codes for CASSQNEVHHEQYF.

The chain recombines TRBV9 with TRBJ1-4; D is undetermined. CDR3 length equals 15 residues. Between the trimmed V and J ends, which lost 4 bases and 5 bases, there was a span of 15 bases. Germline CDR1 SGDLS, CDR2 YYNGEE. The CDR3 sequence: CASSRTAHTNEKLFF. CDR3 coding DNA: TGTGCCAGCAGCAGAACAGCCCATACGAATGAAAAACTGTTTTTT.

This sequence joins TRBV14 and TRBJ1-2; TRBD1 is a possible D gene (6 bases). In germline, CDR1 is SGHDN, CDR2 FVKESK. The CDR3 is made up of 16 amino acids. V lost 2 bases, J lost 6 bases, and 19 bases lay in between. CDR3 loop: CASSQNPETGRHGYTF. The CDR3 bases are TGTGCCAGCAGCCAAAACCCCGAGACAGGTCGGCATGGCTACACCTTC.

In its sample, this clone was seen once. V and J are TRBV28 and TRBJ2-5; the D gene is possibly TRBD1 (8 bases). Germline V gene data show CDR1 as MDHEN and CDR2 as SYDVKM. The V end was cut by 9 bases, the J end by 5 bases, with 19 bases between. There are 14 residues in the CDR3. CDR3 in amino acids: CASYRDRREETQYF. The DNA for the CDR3 is TGTGCCAGTTACCGGGACAGGCGGGAGGAGACCCAGTACTTC.

This clone was observed a handful of times. The chain employs TRBV19 and TRBJ2-7; 14 positions match TRBD2. J lost 0 bases, V lost 7 bases, and 2 bases had no gene match. This CDR3 contains 15 residues. Germline-derived CDR1 and CDR2 are LNHDA and SQIVND (reference sequence). In DNA, the CDR3 is TGTGCCAGTATCGGGACTAGCGGGGGCTCCTACGAGCAGTACTTC. This translates into CASIGTSGGSYEQYF.

The rearrangement links TRBV7-6 to TRBJ1-6; the D gene is possibly TRBD1 (5 bases). V dropped 5 bases and J dropped 8 bases, with 10 bases sitting between them. CDR3 length: 13 residues. Germline V lookup: CDR1 SGHVS, CDR2 FNYEAQ. The CDR3 loop reads CASSPGPDSPLHF. CDR3 sequence (DNA): TGTGCCAGCAGCCCAGGGCCGGATTCACCCCTCCACTTT. Drawing the rest from reference TRBV7-6 and TRBJ1-6, the complete variable domain is GAGVSQSPRYKVTKRGQDVALRCDPISGHVSLYWYRQALGQGPEFLTYFNYEAQQDKSGLPNDRFSAERPEGSISTLTIQRTEQRDSAMYRCASSPGPDSPLHFGNGTRLTVT.

The table lists this clone with a count of one. The rearrangement uses TRBV10-2 and TRBJ2-3, with D hard to call. CDR3 length equals 16 residues. The V gene lost 2 bases and the J gene lost 2 bases, with 14 bases spanning the gap. Germline V gene data show CDR1 as WSHSY and CDR2 as SAAADI. CDR3 in DNA: TGCGCCAGCAGTGAGGCACAGTCCCATTCCACAGATACGCAGTATTTT. Protein: CASSEAQSHSTDTQYF.

The V gene is TRBV10-3, the J gene TRBJ2-7, with 10 nucleotides matching TRBD2. The CDR3 contains 14 residues. J was trimmed by 3 bases and V by 5 bases; bases with no gene match: 4. Germline V gives CDR1 ENHRY, CDR2 SYGVKD. CDR3 DNA: TGTGCCATCAGTTTAGCGGGGGGTTACTACGAGCAGTACTTC. Its translation: CAISLAGGYYEQYF.

This clone was detected only once. The CDR3 region has the DNA TGTGCCAGCAGCTTATACTACAGGCCGAACACTGAAGCTTTCTTT. Translated: CASSLYYRPNTEAFF. The V call is TRBV5-7, the J call TRBJ1-1, with a weak D call TRBD1 (5 bases). TRBV5-7 is an ORF, and what it does is uncertain. The CDR3 runs to 15 residues. Between the trimmed V and J ends, which lost 2 bases and 1 base, there was a span of 12 bases.

This clone occurred a few times. The gene calls are TRBV6-5 and TRBJ2-3; 8 bases agree with TRBD2. V shed 10 bases and J 2 bases; nucleotides not matched to a gene: 8. Germline V gene lookup returns CDR1 MNHEY and CDR2 SVGAGI. The CDR3 spans 14 residues. The CDR3 protein is CATMGGGHTDTQYF. The CDR3 nucleotides are TGTGCCACCATGGGCGGGGGGCACACAGATACGCAGTATTTT.

The genes are TRBV7-2 and TRBJ2-3, with 13 bases identical to TRBD2. The CDR3 is 17 amino acids. The germline gives CDR1 SGHTA, CDR2 FQGNSA. Losses at the gene ends were 5 bases for V and 4 bases for J; bases not matched to a gene: 9. The CDR3 DNA sequence: TGTGCCAGCAGCCATCGGACTAGCGGGGGACAGTCAGATACGCAGTATTTT. This encodes CASSHRTSGGQSDTQYF.

The chain joins TRBV30 to TRBJ1-4, with 10 bases matching TRBD1. The V gene end was trimmed by 1 base and the J gene end by 7 bases; junction bases not matched to a gene: 3. This CDR3 is 14 amino acids long. Germline V gives CDR1 GTSNPN, CDR2 SVGIG (reference sequence). In DNA, the CDR3 is TGTGCCTGGAGTGATGACAGGGGGCTTGAAAAACTGTTTTTT. It yields the protein CAWSDDRGLEKLFF.

The rearrangement joins TRBV7-9 to TRBJ2-7; 10 positions agree with TRBD1. The CDR3 has 15 amino acids. V was clipped by 4 bases and J by 2 bases; unmatched bases: 5. Germline V gene data show CDR1 as SEHNR and CDR2 as FQNEAQ (reference sequence). CDR3 coding DNA: TGTGCCAGCAGCTCGGGACAGGGGTTGGCCTACGAGCAGTACTTC. It encodes CASSSGQGLAYEQYF.

The chain has TRBV5-8 and TRBJ2-7, with a tentative D call TRBD2 (5 bases). Germline assignment: CDR1 SGHTS and CDR2 YDEGEE. V was trimmed by 2 bases and J by 4 bases, leaving 13 bases between them. CDR3 size: 14 residues. The CDR3 here is CASSFGLGGYEQYV. The CDR3 DNA is TGTGCCAGCAGCTTCGGACTCGGCGGATACGAGCAGTACGTC.

In its sample, this clone was seen once. This sequence joins TRBV7-9 and TRBJ1-6; no definite D call. V gave up 2 bases and J gave up 6 bases, with 11 bases separating them. CDR3 length: 15 residues. Germline V gene lookup returns CDR1 SEHNR and CDR2 FQNEAQ (reference sequence). CDR3 residues: CASSLSPGLNSPLHF. CDR3 in DNA: TGTGCCAGCAGCTTAAGTCCAGGTCTTAATTCACCCCTCCACTTT.

For this clone: This specimen includes other DNA sequences encoding the same CDR3. V is TRBV2 and J is TRBJ1-6; D uncertain. Germline CDR1 and CDR2: SNHLY and FYNNEI. The CDR3 contains 13 residues. The V end lost 5 bases, the J end lost 5 bases, and 7 bases lay between the germline ends. The CDR3: CASSRSNNSPLHF. The CDR3 DNA is TGTGCCAGCAGTAGGAGCAATAATTCACCCCTCCACTTT.

The chain is built from TRBV19 and TRBJ1-1, with a tentative D call TRBD1 (5 bases). The CDR3 sequence is 14 residues long. The germline V and J ends were trimmed by 5 bases and 2 bases, with 12 bases remaining between them. The germline V gene has CDR1 LNHDA and CDR2 SQIVND (reference sequence). The DNA for the CDR3 is TGTGCCAGTAGTGAACAGGTCTTTAACACTGAAGCTTTCTTT. Translated: CASSEQVFNTEAFF. The complete variable domain, with remaining parts taken from reference TRBV19 and TRBJ1-1, reads DGGITQSPKYLFRKEGQNVTLSCEQNLNHDAMYWYRQDPGQGLRLIYYSQIVNDFQKGDIAEGYSVSREKKESFPLTVTSAQKNPTAFYLCASSEQVFNTEAFFGQGTRLTVV.

This chain connects TRBV5-1 to TRBJ1-2; possibly TRBD1 for D (5 bases). The CDR3 has 14 residues. Between the trimmed V and J ends, which lost 0 bases and 0 bases, there was a span of 6 bases. Germline assignment: CDR1 SGHRS and CDR2 YFSETQ. This chain's CDR3 is CASSLGGANYGYTF. CDR3 sequence (DNA): TGCGCCAGCAGCTTGGGGGGGGCTAACTATGGCTACACCTTC.

The chain carries TRBV4-1 and TRBJ2-2; 7 positions match TRBD1. Germline CDR1 is MGHRA and CDR2 is YSYEKL. The CDR3 spans 14 residues. V was clipped by 4 bases and J by 1 base; unmatched bases: 0. CDR3 sequence (DNA): TGCGCCAGCAGCCGACAGGGGAACACCGGGGAGCTGTTTTTT. Protein sequence: CASSRQGNTGELFF.

This clone was detected a few times. The V gene is TRBV28, the J gene TRBJ1-3, with TRBD1 as a possible D gene (5 bases). V was pared by 8 bases and J by 7 bases, with 15 bases between. This CDR3 is built from 13 residues. Per the germline V gene, CDR1 is MDHEN and CDR2 is SYDVKM. This CDR3 is CASVAGRGNTIYF. Written as DNA, the CDR3 is TGTGCCAGCGTGGCGGGACGGGGGAACACCATATATTTT.

The J gene is TRBJ1-6, the V gene TRBV28; TRBD1 matches 7 bases. The CDR3 contains 16 residues. The V gene's germline CDR1 is MDHEN and CDR2 SYDVKM. V lost 7 bases to trimming and J lost 0 bases; unmatched junction nucleotides: 6. DNA for the CDR3: TGTGCCAGCAACGGACAGGCGAGCTCCTATAATTCACCCCTCCACTTT. Protein sequence: CASNGQASSYNSPLHF.